This T cell receptor (beta chain) originates from a study of OX40 agonist ivuxolimab in advanced cancers. Germline assignment: CDR1 MDHEN and CDR2 SYDVKM. J lost 3 bases, V lost 6 bases, and 9 bases had no gene match. This CDR3 contains 15 residues. Using immunoSEQ multiplex PCR, the repertoire was profiled, and TCRdb retains in-frame clones only, with some absent. The sample carries about 60,000 clones, around 86% recorded once. The clonotype comes from an adult with an advanced solid tumor such as melanoma, head and neck, liver or kidney cancer. The chain uses TRBV28 and TRBJ2-7; 9 positions match TRBD1. This sample comprised CD4+ or CD8+ T cells sorted from blood, obtained in a trial of the OX40 agonist ivuxolimab. CDR3: CASSPTGTGIYEQYF. CDR3 nucleotide sequence: TGTGCCAGCAGCCCTACAGGGACAGGGATCTACGAGCAGTACTTC.